Each of the 4 T cell receptor beta chains below was sequenced from the same sample in a study of control samples from healthy donors and cancer patients. Libraries were prepared by immunoSEQ multiplex PCR; TCRdb keeps only in-frame clonotypes and omits some of them. The sample shows under 150,000 clones, approximately 87% of them seen only once. The sequenced material came from blood. The receptors here all came from a man between 60 and 75 years old in good health.

V is TRBV7-2 and J is TRBJ2-1; no firm D call. With 3 bases removed from V and 6 bases from J, the gap between germline ends came to 9 bases. The CDR3 has 13 amino acids. Germline CDR1 SGHTA, CDR2 FQGNSA. CDR3 region: CASSFRWFNEQFF. CDR3 nucleotide sequence: TGTGCCAGCAGCTTTAGGTGGTTCAATGAGCAGTTCTTC. Drawing the rest from reference TRBV7-2 and TRBJ2-1, the complete variable domain is GAGVSQSPSNKVTEKGKDVELRCDPISGHTALYWYRQSLGQGLEFLIYFQGNSAPDKSGLPSDRFSAERTGGSVSTLTIQRTQQEDSAVYLCASSFRWFNEQFFGPGTRLTVL.

This clone was seen once. This chain links TRBV28 with TRBJ1-2; D may be TRBD1 (5 bases). Trimming removed 6 bases from V and 3 bases from J, with 14 bases in between. The CDR3 is 14 residues long. Germline V gene sequence: CDR1 MDHEN, CDR2 SYDVKM. For the CDR3, the DNA is TGTGCCAGCAGCACTCCGGGACGGGACTATGGCTACACCTTC. Translating gives CASSTPGRDYGYTF.

The rearrangement links TRBV7-9 to TRBJ1-2; TRBD1 agrees at 11 bases. Germline lookup yields CDR1 SEHNR and CDR2 FQNEAQ (reference sequence). Trimming took 4 bases from V and 8 from J; bases not matched to a gene: 6. The CDR3 has 14 amino acids. Here the CDR3 reads CASSWGTGGEGYTF. CDR3 sequence (DNA): TGTGCCAGCAGCTGGGGGACAGGGGGAGAAGGCTACACCTTC.

The chain is built from TRBV28 and TRBJ2-2; 7 positions agree with TRBD2. Germline V CDR1 and CDR2: MDHEN, SYDVKM. The junction had 11 bases not matched to a gene; V was cut back by 6 bases and J by 4 bases. The CDR3 covers 16 residues. The CDR3 DNA is TGTGCCAGCAGAACCGGGGGGAGTAGAGGCACCGGGGAGCTGTTTTTT. The encoded protein is CASRTGGSRGTGELFF.